The 27 T cell receptor beta chains reported below all come from one sample, sequenced in a study of Ad26.COV2.S vaccination and SARS-CoV-2 variants. Treatment given: approximately 18 received Ad26.COV2.S at low or high dose, single or two shots; several received placebo; per-sample allocation not given. Following the first vaccine or placebo injection, samples were taken on day 63. Only in-frame clones appear in the TCRdb table, and some are missing; sequencing was by immunoSEQ multiplex PCR. Of roughly 350,000 clones listed, 88% were seen once; the top ten hold approximately 5.9%. The input for sequencing was peripheral blood, taken in a trial of Ad26.COV2.S vaccine versus placebo. These receptors originate from a person aged 18-60 years who received the Ad26.COV2.S COVID-19 vaccine or a placebo.

The chain is built from TRBV5-1 and TRBJ2-2; 7 bases agree with TRBD1. V was clipped by 5 bases and J by 4 bases; unmatched bases: 11. The CDR3 extends over 16 amino acids. Germline CDR1 and CDR2: SGHRS and YFSETQ. The CDR3 region is CASSRRGGLATGELFF. The CDR3 DNA reads as TGCGCCAGCAGTCGGCGAGGGGGCTTGGCCACCGGGGAGCTGTTTTTT.

The rearrangement links TRBV7-3 to TRBJ2-3; the D gene could be TRBD1 or TRBD2 (5 bases each). Germline V gene data show CDR1 as SGHTA and CDR2 as FQGTGA. The V end was cut by 4 bases, the J end by 4 bases, with 9 bases between. The CDR3 has 13 residues. The CDR3: CASSSGSADTQYF. In DNA form, the CDR3 reads TGTGCCAGCAGCTCAGGGAGTGCAGATACGCAGTATTTT.

This chain links TRBV6-2 or TRBV6-3 with TRBJ2-6; D remains ambiguous. Trimming shortened V by 0 bases and J by 0 bases, and 9 bases separated the two germline ends. The CDR3 has 17 residues. Germline CDR1 is MNHEY and CDR2 is SVGEGT. The CDR3: CASSYSDANSGANVLTF. The CDR3 nucleotides read TGTGCCAGCAGTTACTCCGACGCGAACTCTGGGGCCAACGTCCTGACTTTC.

The chain links TRBV5-4 to TRBJ1-3, with D possibly matching TRBD1 (5 bases). CDR3 length: 14 residues. The V end lost 0 bases, the J end lost 2 bases, and 6 bases lay between the germline ends. The germline V gene has CDR1 SGHNT and CDR2 YYREEE (reference sequence). CDR3 in amino acids: CASSLAGPGNTIYF. CDR3 nucleotide sequence: TGTGCCAGCAGCTTGGCAGGGCCTGGAAACACCATATATTTT.

V and J are TRBV7-9 and TRBJ1-3, with D hard to call. The CDR3 is 15 amino acids. Looked up from germline, CDR1 is SEHNR and CDR2 is FQNEAQ (reference sequence). The V gene lost 0 bases and the J gene lost 0 bases, with 6 bases spanning the gap. The CDR3 spells CASSLAGRSGNTIYF. The DNA for the CDR3 is TGTGCCAGCAGCTTAGCTGGGCGCTCTGGAAACACCATATATTTT.

The chain recombines TRBV10-3 with TRBJ2-7, with 7 bases fitting TRBD1. Germline V gene sequence: CDR1 ENHRY, CDR2 SYGVKD. The trim removed 7 bases at V and 0 bases at J, leaving 3 bases unmatched. This CDR3 is 13 amino acids long. This CDR3 reads CAINQGDSYEQYF. The CDR3 DNA follows: TGTGCCATCAACCAGGGGGACTCCTACGAGCAGTACTTC.

This clone has a single count. The chain links TRBV5-4 to TRBJ1-3, with TRBD1 as a possible D gene (5 bases). V was shortened by 1 base and J by 0 bases, with 14 bases between the two germline ends. Germline-derived CDR1 and CDR2 are SGHNT and YYREEE (reference sequence). The CDR3 contains 17 residues. The CDR3 DNA is TGTGCCAGCAGCTTGTTTCCAGGGAGGGACTCTGGAAACACCATATATTTT. Translating it yields CASSLFPGRDSGNTIYF.

V gene TRBV5-6 combines with J gene TRBJ2-7; D call uncertain. Germline lookup yields CDR1 SGHDT and CDR2 YYEEEE. Trimming left V 0 bases short and J 5 bases short, with 3 bases between. The CDR3 sequence is 11 residues long. DNA of the CDR3: TGTGCCAGCAGCTTGGGGGACGAGCAGTACTTC. This gives the protein CASSLGDEQYF.

This sequence joins TRBV6-5 and TRBJ2-7; perhaps TRBD1 as D (6 bases). The CDR3 is 13 residues long. Per germline, CDR1 MNHEY and CDR2 SVGAGI. V was cut by 7 bases and J by 7 bases, with 17 bases left in between. DNA for the CDR3: TGTGCCAGCAAAGCGCAGGGGAGTAATGAGCAGTACTTC. This sequence encodes CASKAQGSNEQYF.

The chain recombines TRBV13 with TRBJ1-6; D is perhaps TRBD1 (5 bases). Deletions cut 5 bases from V and 14 bases from J, with 13 bases between. Germline V lookup: CDR1 PRHDT, CDR2 FYEKMQ (reference sequence). There are 12 residues in the CDR3. The CDR3 DNA reads as TGTGCCAGCAGCCCGCAGGGAAGGTCCCTCCACTTT. It specifies CASSPQGRSLHF.

This chain connects TRBV20-1 to TRBJ1-4; D not resolved. The CDR3 extends over 10 amino acids. CDR1 is DFQATT, CDR2 SNEGSKA, per germline (reference sequence). Trimming pared 6 bases from V and 11 bases from J, leaving 10 bases between. The CDR3 is CSATVGKLFF. The CDR3 nucleotides read TGCAGTGCCACCGTCGGCAAACTGTTTTTT.

This clone was detected only once. The chain combines TRBV9 with TRBJ2-3; D might be TRBD2 (5 bases). Trimming cost V 4 bases and J 0 bases, with 18 bases left between them. Germline loops: CDR1 SGDLS, CDR2 YYNGEE. The length of the CDR3 is 17 residues. This chain's CDR3 is CASSPSPLALSTDTQYF. CDR3 nucleotide sequence: TGTGCCAGCAGCCCTAGCCCTCTAGCTCTTAGCACAGATACGCAGTATTTT.

This chain uses TRBV3-1 (or the pseudogene TRBV3-2) with TRBJ2-1; TRBD2 might be the D (7 bases). In germline, CDR1 is LGHDT, CDR2 YNNKEL (reference sequence). CDR3 length equals 15 residues. Trimming removed 5 bases from V and 0 bases from J, with 11 bases in between. The DNA for the CDR3 is TGTGCCAGCAGCGCCCGGGGGGCCTCCTACAATGAGCAGTTCTTC. Protein: CASSARGASYNEQFF.

This clone was seen a handful of times. CDR3 bases: TGTGCCAGCAGCACCCCCGGGACTAGGGGCACCGGGGAGCTGTTTTTT. Encoded protein: CASSTPGTRGTGELFF. V usage is TRBV5-5 and J usage is TRBJ2-2, with 8 bases aligning to TRBD2. CDR1 is SGHKS and CDR2 is YYEKEE in the germline V gene (reference sequence). J lost 4 bases, V lost 4 bases, and 9 bases had no gene match. The CDR3 runs to 16 residues.

The chain recombines TRBV19 with TRBJ1-2; a possible D gene is TRBD1 (5 bases). V lost 7 bases, J lost 8 bases, and 26 bases lay in between. Germline V lookup: CDR1 LNHDA, CDR2 SQIVND (reference sequence). The CDR3 is 16 residues long. CDR3 nucleotide sequence: TGTGCCAGTACCACAATTCGAGGGGCTAATTCGGGGGGCTACACCTTC. Amino acid sequence: CASTTIRGANSGGYTF.

This clone has just one count. This sequence joins TRBV18 and TRBJ1-2, with TRBD1 as a possible D gene (5 bases). V lost 6 bases to trimming and J lost 0 bases, with 20 bases between them. Per the germline V gene, CDR1 is KGHSH and CDR2 is LQKENI. This CDR3 comprises 17 residues. Here the CDR3 DNA reads TGTGCCAGCTCTCGTAGAGGGGCGACTCGAGCTAACTATGGCTACACCTTC. It translates to CASSRRGATRANYGYTF.

The genes are TRBV7-3 and TRBJ2-7; D is perhaps TRBD1 or TRBD2 (6 bases each). The CDR3 is 13 residues long. Between the trimmed V and J ends, which lost 8 bases and 9 bases, there was a span of 20 bases. Germline V gene data show CDR1 as SGHTA and CDR2 as FQGTGA. In DNA form, the CDR3 reads TGTGCCAGCGGGGGGCAGGGGCGTTCGGGGCAGTACTTC. As protein: CASGGQGRSGQYF. The entire variable domain, with the rest obtained from reference TRBV7-3 and TRBJ2-7, is as follows: GAGVSQTPSNKVTEKGKYVELRCDPISGHTALYWYRQSLGQGPEFLIYFQGTGAADDSGLPNDRFFAVRPEGSVSTLKIQRTERGDSAVYLCASGGQGRSGQYFGPGTRLTVT.

The rearrangement links TRBV9 to TRBJ2-2; D unresolved. From germline, CDR1 is SGDLS and CDR2 YYNGEE. The ends were cut back, 6 bases at V and 2 bases at J, with 14 bases in the middle. The CDR3 contains 15 residues. The CDR3 here is CASNPSNSNTGELFF. The CDR3 nucleotides are TGTGCCAGCAACCCCTCAAACAGCAACACCGGGGAGCTGTTTTTT.

The chain is built from TRBV6-2 or TRBV6-3 and TRBJ1-1, with D unclear. Trimming left V 6 bases short and J 1 base short, with 12 bases between. Germline V lookup: CDR1 MNHEY, CDR2 SVGEGT. The CDR3 is 14 residues long. Here the CDR3 DNA reads TGTGCCAGCAGCCAACATAGGGAGAACACTGAAGCTTTCTTT. Translation gives CASSQHRENTEAFF.

The genes are TRBV7-3 and TRBJ2-3; the match to TRBD2 covers 13 bases. The germline V gene encodes CDR1 SGHTA and CDR2 FQGTGA. The V gene end was trimmed by 5 bases and the J gene end by 4 bases; junction bases not matched to a gene: 9. This CDR3 is built from 17 residues. Written as DNA, the CDR3 is TGTGCCAGCAGCGTCGGACTAGCGGGAGAGTGGGCAGATACGCAGTATTTT. This gives the protein CASSVGLAGEWADTQYF.

The CDR3 sequence is CASSPGLGTDTQYF. Here the CDR3 DNA reads TGTGCCAGCAGCCCAGGACTAGGCACAGATACGCAGTATTTT. The V gene is TRBV11-3, the J gene TRBJ2-3, with 7 nucleotides matching TRBD2. With V trimmed by 5 bases and J by 1 base, 3 bases remained unmatched. This CDR3 is built from 14 residues. The germline CDR1 and CDR2 sequences are SGHNT and YENEEA.

This chain joins TRBV9 and TRBJ2-1, with D maybe TRBD2 (5 bases). The length of the CDR3 is 14 residues. Trimming left V 3 bases short and J 5 bases short, with 12 bases between. Germline CDR1 and CDR2: SGDLS and YYNGEE. This CDR3 is CASSGIGSNNEQFF. In DNA form, the CDR3 reads TGTGCCAGCAGCGGCATAGGGAGCAACAATGAGCAGTTCTTC.

The chain uses TRBV13 and TRBJ2-5, with TRBD2 matching over 8 bases. CDR1 is PRHDT, CDR2 FYEKMQ, per germline (reference sequence). V trimming: 5 bases; J trimming: 1 base; junction bases outside the gene matches: 9. CDR3 length: 16 amino acids. The CDR3 DNA reads TGTGCCAGCAGCAAAAAGGACGGGGGGGCCCAAGAGACCCAGTACTTC. Residues: CASSKKDGGAQETQYF.

V is TRBV28 and J is TRBJ1-2; TRBD1 matches at 11 bases. The germline V gene encodes CDR1 MDHEN and CDR2 SYDVKM. With V trimmed by 6 bases and J by 4 bases, 4 bases remained unmatched. The CDR3 consists of 14 residues. The CDR3 region is CASRGQGVRYGYTF. For the CDR3, the DNA is TGTGCCAGCAGGGGACAGGGGGTTCGCTATGGCTACACCTTC.

The rearrangement links TRBV14 to TRBJ2-7, with unresolved D. The CDR3 consists of 13 residues. The germline V gene has CDR1 SGHDN and CDR2 FVKESK. Trimming took off 0 bases at V and 4 bases at J, with 7 bases between the two ends. As DNA, the CDR3 is TGTGCCAGCAGCCAAGAGAGGATTTACGAGCAGTACTTC. It is translated as CASSQERIYEQYF.

V and J are TRBV14 and TRBJ1-6; D is possibly TRBD1 (6 bases). CDR3 length: 19 residues. V shed 5 bases and J shed 0 bases, with 20 bases lying between them. Germline loops: CDR1 SGHDN, CDR2 FVKESK. This CDR3 is CASSGRDKAELSYNSPLHF. The CDR3 DNA is TGTGCCAGCAGCGGCCGGGACAAGGCAGAACTCTCCTATAATTCACCCCTCCACTTT. Variable domain in full (rest from reference TRBV14 and TRBJ1-6): EAGVTQFPSHSVIEKGQTVTLRCDPISGHDNLYWYRRVMGKEIKFLLHFVKESKQDESGMPNNRFLAERTGGTYSTLKVQPAELEDSGVYFCASSGRDKAELSYNSPLHFGNGTRLTVT.

V is TRBV4-1 and J is TRBJ2-1; 10 positions match TRBD2. The junction had 9 bases not matched to a gene; V was cut back by 4 bases and J by 3 bases. In germline, CDR1 is MGHRA, CDR2 YSYEKL. This CDR3 is built from 17 residues. CDR3 sequence (DNA): TGCGCCAGCAGCCGGACCAATAGCGGGAGGTTCTACAATGAGCAGTTCTTC. This translates into CASSRTNSGRFYNEQFF.